This T cell receptor (beta chain) was documented in a study of T cells in Graves' hyperthyroidism and ophthalmopathy. The study, taken as a whole, reports: Ophthalmopathy, which appeared later, was predicted by the model a median 6.5 months before onset. Most clonotypes expanded in thyroid above 0.001 were likewise present in blood.

V lost 6 bases, J lost 6 bases, and 15 bases lay in between. This CDR3 comprises 14 residues. The CDR3 regions of TCR beta were amplified from RNA transcripts. The HTBI set primed first-round TCR CDR3 RT-PCR. TCRdb redid the calling of the multiplex PCR reads with MiXCR, one entry per CDR3 protein. The sample lists about 360,000 distinct CDR3 sequences, about 12% seen once, with 9.2% in the top ten. In this sample, this clonotype turned up many times. Antigen unknown. Diagnoses were established using clinical symptoms, serum thyroxine and TRAb, thyroid ultrasound and orbital computed tomography. V usage is TRBV12-3 or TRBV12-4 and J usage is TRBJ1-5; D call uncertain. The receptor's source is a woman aged 18-29 years with Graves' hyperthyroidism. Source material: blood. CDR3 region: CASSQMVAGQPQHF. The DNA for the CDR3 is TGTGCCAGCAGCCAGATGGTGGCGGGTCAGCCCCAGCATTTT.